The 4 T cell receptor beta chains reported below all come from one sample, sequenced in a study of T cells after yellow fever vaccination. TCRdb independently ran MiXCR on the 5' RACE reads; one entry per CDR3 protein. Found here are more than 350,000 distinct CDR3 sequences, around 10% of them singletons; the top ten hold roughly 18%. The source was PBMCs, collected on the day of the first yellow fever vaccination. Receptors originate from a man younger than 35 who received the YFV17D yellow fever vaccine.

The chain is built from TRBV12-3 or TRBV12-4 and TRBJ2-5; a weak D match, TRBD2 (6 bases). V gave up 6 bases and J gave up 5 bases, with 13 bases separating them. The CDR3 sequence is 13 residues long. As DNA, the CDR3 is TGTGCCAGCAGCCAGTCAGGGAGGGAGACCCAGTACTTC. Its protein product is CASSQSGRETQYF.

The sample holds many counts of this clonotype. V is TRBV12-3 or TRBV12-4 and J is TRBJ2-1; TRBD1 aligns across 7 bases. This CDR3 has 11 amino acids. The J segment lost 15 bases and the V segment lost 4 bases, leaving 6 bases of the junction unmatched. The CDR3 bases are TGTGCCAGCAGTTCAGGGACAGTGGCGTTCTTC. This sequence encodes CASSSGTVAFF.

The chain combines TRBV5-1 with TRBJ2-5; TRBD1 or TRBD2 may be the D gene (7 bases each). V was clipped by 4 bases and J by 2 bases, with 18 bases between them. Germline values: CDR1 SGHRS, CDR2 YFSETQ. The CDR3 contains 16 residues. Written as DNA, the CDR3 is TGCGCCAGCAGCGCCCGGGCAGCGGGACAGCAAGAGACCCAGTACTTC. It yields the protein CASSARAAGQQETQYF.

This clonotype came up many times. CDR3 DNA sequence: TGTGCCAGCAGCCAGACCCTTAATTCACCCCTCCACTTT. Translating it yields CASSQTLNSPLHF. The chain recombines TRBV9 with TRBJ1-6; no clear D. Trimming took 4 bases from V and 6 from J, leaving 8 bases between them. The CDR3 has 13 amino acids. Germline V gene sequence: CDR1 SGDLS, CDR2 YYNGEE.